Below, 30 T cell receptor beta chains from the same sample are listed, as sequenced in a study of OX40 agonist ivuxolimab in advanced cancers. Profiled with immunoSEQ multiplex PCR; TCRdb holds only in-frame clones, not every one. The data contain 70,000 to 90,000 clones, around 85% of them singletons. This specimen was CD4+ or CD8+ T cells sorted from blood, taken in a trial of the OX40 agonist ivuxolimab. All receptors derive from an adult with an advanced solid tumor such as melanoma, head and neck, liver or kidney cancer.

The chain carries TRBV7-9 and TRBJ1-3; D is possibly TRBD1 (6 bases). CDR1 is SEHNR and CDR2 is FQNEAQ in the germline V gene (reference sequence). Trimming left V 4 bases short and J 4 bases short, with 11 bases between. This CDR3 is 14 amino acids long. The CDR3 is CASSSGQSGNTIYF. The CDR3, as DNA: TGTGCCAGCAGCTCGGGACAATCCGGAAACACCATATATTTT.

The V call is TRBV4-2, the J call TRBJ2-5; the match to TRBD1 covers 10 bases. Germline loops: CDR1 LGHNA, CDR2 YNFKEQ. V dropped 3 bases and J dropped 3; count of bases not matched to a gene: 7. CDR3 size: 16 residues. CDR3 nucleotide sequence: TGTGCCAGCAGCCATGCCGGGACAGGGGCTGAAGAGACCCAGTACTTC. Its translation: CASSHAGTGAEETQYF.

The V gene is TRBV13, the J gene TRBJ2-3, with 9 positions matching TRBD2. Germline V gene sequence: CDR1 PRHDT, CDR2 FYEKMQ (reference sequence). The J segment lost 3 bases and the V segment lost 5 bases, leaving 12 bases of the junction unmatched. The CDR3 contains 17 residues. The CDR3 DNA is TGTGCCAGCAGCCCCCGTTGGCGGGAGGGCCTAACAGATACGCAGTATTTT. It translates to CASSPRWREGLTDTQYF.

This clone was seen more than once but under ten times. This CDR3 reads CASSERNQPQHF. The CDR3 DNA is TGTGCCAGCAGTGAACGTAATCAGCCCCAGCATTTT. The J gene is TRBJ1-5, the V gene TRBV25-1; D is ambiguous. V shed 2 bases and J shed 4 bases, with 3 bases lying between them. The CDR3 extends over 12 amino acids. Germline values: CDR1 MGHDK, CDR2 SYGVNS.

This clone has just a few counts. The chain uses TRBV7-2 and TRBJ1-1; D may be TRBD1 (5 bases). Germline V lookup: CDR1 SGHTA, CDR2 FQGNSA. The CDR3 extends over 14 amino acids. Trimming took 4 bases from V and 5 from J, leaving 14 bases between them. The CDR3 DNA reads as TGTGCCAGCAGCTCCTATCAGGGTGGGACTGAAGCTTTCTTT. Encoded protein: CASSSYQGGTEAFF.

In this sample, this clone turned up many times. The rearrangement uses TRBV4-2 and TRBJ1-2, with 11 bases aligning to TRBD1. The length of the CDR3 is 16 residues. J lost 4 bases, V lost 0 bases, and 4 bases had no gene match. CDR1 is LGHNA and CDR2 is YNFKEQ in the germline V gene. The CDR3 DNA reads TGTGCCAGCAGCCAAGATTCCGGGACAGGGGGCTATGGCTACACCTTC. It is translated as CASSQDSGTGGYGYTF.

This clone was recorded only once. The chain links TRBV5-4 to TRBJ2-1, with 10 positions matching TRBD2. With V trimmed by 4 bases and J by 10 bases, 14 bases remained unmatched. The CDR3 sequence is 16 residues long. The germline V gene has CDR1 SGHNT and CDR2 YYREEE (reference sequence). The CDR3 coding sequence is TGTGCCAGCAGCCCCCCCACTAGCGGGGACTTGGACGAGCAGTTCTTC. As protein: CASSPPTSGDLDEQFF.

This chain links TRBV4-1 with TRBJ1-4; 8 nucleotides line up with TRBD1. This CDR3 has 18 residues. Trimming removed 4 bases from V and 7 bases from J; junction bases left unmatched: 17. Germline values: CDR1 MGHRA, CDR2 YSYEKL. The CDR3 loop is CASSPTGTGGEVREKLFF. As DNA, the CDR3 is TGCGCCAGCAGCCCCACCGGGACAGGAGGGGAGGTACGTGAAAAACTGTTTTTT.

This chain joins TRBV30 and TRBJ1-3; D remains unclear. Germline V CDR1 and CDR2: GTSNPN, SVGIG (reference sequence). The CDR3 contains 12 residues. CDR3 coding DNA: TGTGCTCAAAAAGAATCTGGAAACACCATATATTTT. Translated: CAQKESGNTIYF.

This chain joins TRBV7-9 and TRBJ1-1; D gene unclear. The CDR3 sequence is 16 residues long. CDR1 is SEHNR and CDR2 is FQNEAQ in the germline V gene (reference sequence). Trimming left V 3 bases short and J 1 base short, with 15 bases between. This chain's CDR3 is CASSFYVSGPNTEAFF. Written as DNA, the CDR3 is TGTGCCAGCAGCTTTTATGTGTCAGGTCCGAACACTGAAGCTTTCTTT.

This chain uses TRBV14 with TRBJ2-7; D tentatively reads TRBD1 or TRBD2 (5 bases each). Trimming pared 6 bases from V and 5 bases from J, leaving 20 bases between. CDR3 size: 15 residues. CDR1 and CDR2 (germline): SGHDN, FVKESK. CDR3 coding DNA: TGTGCCAGCAGTCGGGACCTCCTGTCGAGCCACGAGCAGTACTTC. It translates to CASSRDLLSSHEQYF.

The chain links TRBV6-6 to TRBJ2-5, with 8 bases lining up with TRBD2. Trimming at V came to 11 bases and at J to 3 bases, leaving 8 bases not matched to a gene. The CDR3 loop spans 13 amino acids. CDR1 and CDR2 from the germline V gene are MNHNY and SVGAGI (reference sequence). CDR3 amino acids: CASVAGGKETQYF. CDR3 coding DNA: TGTGCCTCAGTGGCGGGAGGCAAAGAGACCCAGTACTTC.

The chain has TRBV25-1 and TRBJ2-1; tentative D call: TRBD1 (5 bases). V was shortened by 6 bases and J by 7 bases, with 16 bases between the two germline ends. Germline V gives CDR1 MGHDK, CDR2 SYGVNS. The CDR3 is 14 residues long. The CDR3 sequence is CASSVLQAGNEQFF. As DNA, the CDR3 is TGTGCCAGCAGCGTCTTACAGGCAGGAAATGAGCAGTTCTTC.

The gene calls are TRBV2 and TRBJ1-2; TRBD1 matches 8 bases. V was pared by 5 bases and J by 8 bases, with 10 bases of the junction left unmatched. The germline CDR1 and CDR2 sequences are SNHLY and FYNNEI. The CDR3 is made up of 14 amino acids. CDR3 sequence reads: CASSPGQGLKGYTF. The CDR3 nucleotides read TGTGCCAGCAGTCCCGGACAGGGATTGAAGGGCTACACCTTC.

The rearrangement joins TRBV5-1 to TRBJ1-1; TRBD1 matches 7 bases. The CDR3 is 16 residues long. V was clipped by 3 bases and J by 2 bases; unmatched bases: 10. Germline lookup yields CDR1 SGHRS and CDR2 YFSETQ. The CDR3 region has the DNA TGCGCCAGCAGCTGGCGGAAGGGGGCTGTCAACACTGAAGCTTTCTTT. This gives the protein CASSWRKGAVNTEAFF.

This clone appeared once. The CDR3 region has the DNA TGTGCCAGCAGCTTTACGACAGGCGAGACCCAGTACTTC. Amino acids: CASSFTTGETQYF. V gene TRBV7-3 combines with J gene TRBJ2-5; D perhaps matches TRBD1 (6 bases). The germline CDR1 and CDR2 sequences are SGHTA and FQGTGA. The CDR3 extends over 13 amino acids. V lost 3 bases and J 5 bases, leaving 10 bases between the germline ends.

The chain combines TRBV5-4 with TRBJ2-7; D gene unclear. CDR1 is SGHNT and CDR2 is YYREEE in the germline V gene (reference sequence). CDR3 length equals 14 residues. Trimming pared 0 bases from V and 0 bases from J, leaving 7 bases between. CDR3 DNA: TGTGCCAGCAGCTTGGTTTCTCTCTCCTACGAGCAGTACTTC. It encodes CASSLVSLSYEQYF.

This clone has only one observation. The J gene is TRBJ2-7, the V gene TRBV4-3; D possibly matches TRBD1 or TRBD2 (5 bases each). Germline CDR1 is LGHNA and CDR2 is YSLEER. Trimming left V 4 bases short and J 4 bases short, with 17 bases between. CDR3 length: 15 amino acids. The CDR3 nucleotides read TGCGCCAGCAGCCCTCTGACGGGGACGGCATACGAGCAGTACTTC. This encodes CASSPLTGTAYEQYF.

The chain is built from TRBV18 and TRBJ2-3; D possibly corresponds to TRBD2 (5 bases). Germline loops: CDR1 KGHSH, CDR2 LQKENI. V was shortened by 1 base and J by 1 base, with 12 bases between the two germline ends. The CDR3 has 16 amino acids. The CDR3 bases are TGTGCCAGCTCACCACTGCTAGCTGGGGGCACAGATACGCAGTATTTT. It yields the protein CASSPLLAGGTDTQYF.

V and J are TRBV7-9 and TRBJ2-7, with TRBD2 matching over 7 bases. CDR3 length: 15 residues. After removal of 2 bases from V and 3 bases from J, the junction contained 7 bases not matched to a gene. The germline gives CDR1 SEHNR, CDR2 FQNEAQ (reference sequence). The DNA for the CDR3 is TGTGCCAGCAGCTTATGGGAGGGAGTAGGCTACGAGCAGTACTTC. This codes for CASSLWEGVGYEQYF.

This rearrangement joins TRBV27 to TRBJ2-1; no definite D call. V lost 0 bases and J lost 4, with 10 bases in between. The CDR3 runs 15 residues. Germline values: CDR1 MNHEY, CDR2 SMNVEV (reference sequence). CDR3 coding DNA: TGTGCCAGCAGTTTATCACGACCAGTTTACAATGAGCAGTTCTTC. It codes for CASSLSRPVYNEQFF.

The rearrangement uses TRBV5-4 and TRBJ2-1; TRBD2 matches at 8 bases. The ends lost 1 base at V and 2 bases at J; junction bases unmatched: 5. This CDR3 has 16 residues. The germline CDR1 and CDR2 sequences are SGHNT and YYREEE (reference sequence). The CDR3 loop is CASSLLSGEAYNEQFF. The CDR3 nucleotides read TGTGCCAGCAGCTTGCTTAGCGGGGAGGCCTACAATGAGCAGTTCTTC.

This chain joins TRBV6-5 and TRBJ1-5, with D unresolved. V shed 4 bases and J shed 6 bases, with 13 bases lying between them. The CDR3 totals 14 residues. Germline values: CDR1 MNHEY, CDR2 SVGAGI. CDR3: CASSSILPGQPQHF. The CDR3 DNA reads as TGTGCCAGCAGTTCCATACTTCCCGGTCAGCCCCAGCATTTT.

This clone has more than one count but fewer than ten. This chain uses TRBV18 with TRBJ2-3; D may correspond to TRBD1 or TRBD2 (5 bases each). Germline V CDR1 and CDR2: KGHSH, LQKENI. Between the trimmed V and J ends, which lost 4 bases and 3 bases, there was a span of 8 bases. CDR3 size: 13 residues. The CDR3 coding sequence is TGTGCCAGCTCACTGGGACCGACAGATACGCAGTATTTT. Protein: CASSLGPTDTQYF. Using reference TRBV18 and TRBJ2-3 for the parts outside the CDR3, the full variable domain is NAGVMQNPRHLVRRRGQEARLRCSPMKGHSHVYWYRQLPEEGLKFMVYLQKENIIDESGMPKERFSAEFPKEGPSILRIQQVVRGDSAAYFCASSLGPTDTQYFGPGTRLTVL.

The J gene is TRBJ2-5, the V gene TRBV5-8; TRBD2 agrees at 8 bases. Germline CDR1 reads SGHTS; CDR2 reads YDEGEE. Trimming removed 3 bases from V and 2 bases from J; junction bases left unmatched: 3. The CDR3 totals 14 residues. Written as DNA, the CDR3 is TGTGCCAGCAGCTCATTAGCGGGGCAAGAGACCCAGTACTTC. It yields the protein CASSSLAGQETQYF. The variable domain in full, completed from reference TRBV5-8 and TRBJ2-5, reads EAGVTQSPTHLIKTRGQQATLRCSPISGHTSVYWYQQALGLGLQFLLWYDEGEERNRGNFPPRFSGRQFPNYSSELNVNALELEDSALYLCASSSLAGQETQYFGPGTRLLVL.

This sequence joins TRBV4-2 and TRBJ2-7, with TRBD2 matching 9 bases. Looked up from germline, CDR1 is LGHNA and CDR2 is YNFKEQ. V lost 1 base and J lost 5; bases outside the gene matches: 9. The length of the CDR3 is 16 residues. CDR3 nucleotides: TGTGCCAGCAGCCAAGTTAGCCTAGCGGGAACCAACGAGCAGTACTTC. The encoded protein is CASSQVSLAGTNEQYF.

V is TRBV7-9 and J is TRBJ1-5; 12 bases line up with TRBD1. V shed 1 base, J shed 6 bases, and the junction held 4 bases outside the gene matches. CDR3 length: 16 amino acids. Germline values: CDR1 SEHNR, CDR2 FQNEAQ (reference sequence). The CDR3 region has the DNA TGTGCCAGCAGCTTAGTCGGGACAGGGGGCGGTCAGCCCCAGCATTTT. Its protein is CASSLVGTGGGQPQHF.

The rearrangement links TRBV5-1 to TRBJ1-1; TRBD1 matches 9 bases. The junction had 12 bases not matched to a gene; V was cut back by 4 bases and J by 8 bases. Per germline, CDR1 SGHRS and CDR2 YFSETQ. This CDR3 region has 15 residues. This CDR3 is CASSPTTGGDTEAFF. CDR3 in DNA: TGCGCCAGCAGCCCTACTACAGGGGGCGATACAGAAGCTTTCTTT.

V gene TRBV5-1 combines with J gene TRBJ1-2; D possibly corresponds to TRBD1 (6 bases). V shed 2 bases and J shed 6 bases, with 14 bases lying between them. The CDR3 has 14 residues. Per germline, CDR1 SGHRS and CDR2 YFSETQ. CDR3 sequence reads: CASSLGDTGNGYTF. For the CDR3, the DNA is TGCGCCAGCAGCTTAGGAGACACAGGGAATGGCTACACCTTC.

The chain couples TRBV7-9 to TRBJ1-2; 8 bases agree with TRBD1. The V segment lost 4 bases and the J segment 4 bases; nucleotides outside the gene matches: 8. Germline CDR1 and CDR2: SEHNR and FQNEAQ (reference sequence). The CDR3 has 15 residues. CDR3 DNA sequence: TGTGCCAGCAGCTCCGGACAGGGTGGGCTCTATGGCTACACCTTC. It encodes CASSSGQGGLYGYTF.